Here is one T cell receptor beta chain with its context. These data originate in a study of blood T cells in healthy people across ages. A second PCR of 7 to 11 cycles used a sample-barcoded 5' primer and a J-beta primer mix. TCRdb re-analysed the 5' RACE reads in MiXCR, keeping a single row per CDR3 protein. The sample yields about 1.4 million distinct CDR3 sequences, around 59% seen once. The CDR3 loop spans 13 amino acids. Trimming cost V 6 bases and J 8 bases, with 14 bases left between them. CDR1 and CDR2 (germline): SGHNT, YENEEA. The sample taken for sequencing was blood. V usage is TRBV11-3 and J usage is TRBJ2-1; D gene uncertain. This clonotype originated in a man aged 18 to 30 in good health. The CDR3 nucleotides read TGTGCCAGCAGAGCCCGCCACGCCGATGAGCAGTTCTTC. This gives the protein CASRARHADEQFF.